This TCR beta chain originates from a study of blood T cell repertoires in COVID-19. In the study overall: The study drew acute and convalescent COVID-19 samples from the United States, Italy and Spain. From T cells, B-cell-depleted T cells, or PBMCs came the material, which was cDNA or gDNA.

As processed by the authors: Estimation of nucleated cell counts was performed using reference gene primer amplification. The protocol was immunoSEQ multiplex PCR, while the TCRdb copy is restricted to in-frame clones and leaves out a portion. V and J calls and clone size follow that table, whereas D and trimming were derived from the DNA. The table lists some 150,000 clones, about 85% of them singletons. CDR3 size: 16 residues. The V and J ends lost 3 bases and 0 bases respectively, with 11 bases between them. Per the germline V gene, CDR1 is ENHRY and CDR2 is SYGVKD. The sample taken for sequencing was peripheral blood. The origin of this receptor is a human donor in a cohort sampled during active COVID-19. The V gene is TRBV10-3, the J gene TRBJ1-4, with TRBD1 as a possible D gene (6 bases). The CDR3 nucleotides are TGTGCCATCAGTGACCTACAGGGTTCAACTAATGAAAAACTGTTTTTT. Translating gives CAISDLQGSTNEKLFF.